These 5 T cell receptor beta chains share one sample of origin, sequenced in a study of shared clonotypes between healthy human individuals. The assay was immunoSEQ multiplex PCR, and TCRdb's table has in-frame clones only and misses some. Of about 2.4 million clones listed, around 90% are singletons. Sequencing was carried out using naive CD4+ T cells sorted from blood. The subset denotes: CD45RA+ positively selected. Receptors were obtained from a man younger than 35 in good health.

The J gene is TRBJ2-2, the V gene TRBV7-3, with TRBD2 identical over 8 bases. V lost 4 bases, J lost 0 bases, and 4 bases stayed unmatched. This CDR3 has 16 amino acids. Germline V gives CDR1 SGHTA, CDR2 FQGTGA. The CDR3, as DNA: TGTGCCAGCAGCTCTAGCGGGCTCACGAACACCGGGGAGCTGTTTTTT. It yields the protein CASSSSGLTNTGELFF. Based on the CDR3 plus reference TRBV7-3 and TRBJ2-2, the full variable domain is GAGVSQTPSNKVTEKGKYVELRCDPISGHTALYWYRQSLGQGPEFLIYFQGTGAADDSGLPNDRFFAVRPEGSVSTLKIQRTERGDSAVYLCASSSSGLTNTGELFFGEGSRLTVL.

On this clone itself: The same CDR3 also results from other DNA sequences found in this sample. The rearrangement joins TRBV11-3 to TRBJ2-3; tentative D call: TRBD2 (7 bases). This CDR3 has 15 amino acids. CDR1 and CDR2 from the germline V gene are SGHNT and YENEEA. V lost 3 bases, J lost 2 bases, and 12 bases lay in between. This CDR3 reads CASSLGEGDTDTQYF. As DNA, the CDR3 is TGTGCCAGCAGCTTGGGGGAGGGGGACACAGATACGCAGTATTTT.

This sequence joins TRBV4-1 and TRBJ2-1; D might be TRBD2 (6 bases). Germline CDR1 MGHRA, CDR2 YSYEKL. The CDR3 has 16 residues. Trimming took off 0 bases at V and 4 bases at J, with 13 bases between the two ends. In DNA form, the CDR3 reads TGCGCCAGCAGCCAAGAAGGATTAGCGGCTTACAATGAGCAGTTCTTC. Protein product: CASSQEGLAAYNEQFF.

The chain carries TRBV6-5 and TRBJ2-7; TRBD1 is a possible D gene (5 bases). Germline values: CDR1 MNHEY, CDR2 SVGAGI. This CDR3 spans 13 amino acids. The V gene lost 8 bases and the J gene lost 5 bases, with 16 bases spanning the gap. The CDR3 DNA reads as TGTGCCAGCGGAAGGGGAAGTCAGCACGAGCAGTACTTC. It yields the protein CASGRGSQHEQYF.

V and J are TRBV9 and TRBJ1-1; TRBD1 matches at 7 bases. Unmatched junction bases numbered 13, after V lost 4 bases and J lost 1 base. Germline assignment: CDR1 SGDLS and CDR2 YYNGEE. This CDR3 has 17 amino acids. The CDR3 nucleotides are TGTGCCAGCAGCCCTCCCGGTCAGGGGGTGACGAACACTGAAGCTTTCTTT. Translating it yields CASSPPGQGVTNTEAFF.